Each of the 13 T cell receptor beta chains below was sequenced from the same sample in a study of cytomegalovirus exposure and HLA in healthy donors. The PCR was carried out with 60 Vbeta primers and 13 Jbeta primers. The method was immunoSEQ multiplex PCR; TCRdb's version includes in-frame clones alone and lacks a portion of them. The sample lists 140,000 to 150,000 clones, about 72% occurring once. The sample taken for sequencing was PBMCs. These receptors all stem from a man in his fifties or sixties in good health and CMV-seronegative.

This chain joins TRBV19 and TRBJ2-1, with TRBD2 matching over 10 bases. The CDR3 runs 16 residues. Germline-derived CDR1 and CDR2 are LNHDA and SQIVND (reference sequence). Unmatched junction bases numbered 9, after V lost 3 bases and J lost 7 bases. The CDR3 reads CASSMALAGEGNEQFF. DNA of the CDR3: TGTGCCAGTAGTATGGCCCTAGCGGGAGAAGGGAATGAGCAGTTCTTC.

The chain has TRBV21-1 and TRBJ1-5; TRBD1 is taken as the D call from the table, unchecked against the DNA. TRBV21-1 is assigned pseudogene status. This CDR3 is 17 amino acids long. DNA for the CDR3: TGTGCCAGCGCAGGATGGGACAGGAAGAAGGGCAATCAGCCCCAGCATTTT. Protein sequence: CASAGWDRKKGNQPQHF.

The CDR3 DNA is TGTGCCAGCAGCGGACAGGGGACGGTAGGCTACACCTTC. This translates into CASSGQGTVGYTF. V usage is TRBV5-4 and J usage is TRBJ1-2, with 9 positions matching TRBD1. Germline CDR1 is SGHNT and CDR2 is YYREEE (reference sequence). CDR3 size: 13 residues. V gave up 4 bases and J gave up 8 bases; unmatched junction bases: 6.

This clone was observed a few times. The rearrangement uses TRBV9 and TRBJ2-7, with TRBD2 identical over 8 bases. CDR1 SGDLS and CDR2 YYNGEE come from the germline V gene. Trimming took 3 bases from V and 2 from J; bases not matched to a gene: 4. The CDR3 extends over 14 amino acids. The CDR3, as DNA: TGTGCCAGCAGCGCCGGGGGGGAACCCTACGAGCAGTACTTC. Protein: CASSAGGEPYEQYF.

The genes are TRBV18 and TRBJ2-7; TRBD1 matches at 10 bases. Germline V gene lookup returns CDR1 KGHSH and CDR2 LQKENI. With 11 bases clipped from V and 0 bases from J, the junction kept 7 bases outside the gene matches. This CDR3 comprises 14 residues. CDR3 region: CASRGQGFSYEQYF. As DNA, the CDR3 is TGTGCCTCACGGGGACAGGGGTTCTCCTACGAGCAGTACTTC.

The chain recombines TRBV7-7 with TRBJ2-5; the match to TRBD1 covers 7 bases. The CDR3 spans 14 residues. The V gene end was trimmed by 5 bases and the J gene end by 9 bases; junction bases not matched to a gene: 12. CDR1 and CDR2 (germline): SSHAT, FNYEAQ (reference sequence). This CDR3 is CASSPGTVPGAQYF. The CDR3 DNA reads as TGTGCCAGCAGCCCGGGGACAGTCCCCGGGGCCCAGTACTTC.

The rearrangement joins TRBV30 to TRBJ2-3, with D possibly being TRBD1 (6 bases). The CDR3 is 16 residues long. The germline V gene encodes CDR1 GTSNPN and CDR2 SVGIG (reference sequence). Trimming cost V 2 bases and J 1 base, with 16 bases left between them. The CDR3 DNA reads as TGTGCCTGGAGTCTCCAGGGGCGCCGGGGCACAGATACGCAGTATTTT. Translated: CAWSLQGRRGTDTQYF.

This clone occurred a few times. The V gene is TRBV11-3, the J gene TRBJ1-1, with D possibly TRBD1 on 5 matching bases. The CDR3 runs to 13 residues. V lost 0 bases and J lost 3, with 5 bases in between. Germline values: CDR1 SGHNT, CDR2 YENEEA. DNA of the CDR3: TGTGCCAGCAGCTTAGAAGGGGACACTGAAGCTTTCTTT. Its protein product is CASSLEGDTEAFF.

The chain combines TRBV19 with TRBJ2-3, with TRBD2 matching 7 bases. The CDR3 consists of 13 residues. The junction had 8 bases not matched to a gene; V was cut back by 8 bases and J by 6 bases. CDR1 and CDR2 from the germline V gene are LNHDA and SQIVND (reference sequence). CDR3 coding DNA: TGTGCCAGTGGCGGGAGAGGACGGGATACGCAGTATTTT. Translated: CASGGRGRDTQYF.

The rearrangement links TRBV2 to TRBJ1-1; D is ambiguous. CDR1 SNHLY and CDR2 FYNNEI come from the germline V gene. Trimming took off 7 bases at V and 5 bases at J, with 17 bases between the two ends. The CDR3 totals 14 residues. The CDR3 protein is CASTKDGVVTEAFF. DNA for the CDR3: TGTGCCAGCACCAAGGACGGGGTAGTTACTGAAGCTTTCTTT.

This clone occurred a few times. The rearrangement uses TRBV5-8 and TRBJ1-1, with 9 bases aligning to TRBD1. Germline trimming cut 4 bases from V and 1 base from J; bases unmatched to any gene: 2. The germline gives CDR1 SGHTS, CDR2 YDEGEE. CDR3 size: 14 residues. The CDR3 DNA reads TGTGCCAGCAGCCACAGGGGGCCGAACACTGAAGCTTTCTTT. As protein: CASSHRGPNTEAFF.

The V and J genes are TRBV19 and TRBJ1-5, with D possibly being TRBD1 (5 bases). V was shortened by 10 bases and J by 3 bases, with 19 bases between the two germline ends. The germline V gene encodes CDR1 LNHDA and CDR2 SQIVND (reference sequence). The CDR3 consists of 15 residues. CDR3 region: CATRGGRSDNQPQHF. The CDR3 DNA follows: TGTGCCACCCGTGGGGGGAGAAGTGACAATCAGCCCCAGCATTTT.

J is TRBJ2-5 and V is TRBV29-1; D may be TRBD2 (6 bases). Germline CDR1 and CDR2: SQVTM and ANQGSEA. This CDR3 region has 13 residues. The V and J ends lost 4 bases and 2 bases respectively, with 11 bases between them. CDR3 sequence: CSVGRVGQETQYF. Written as DNA, the CDR3 is TGCAGCGTTGGGAGGGTAGGTCAAGAGACCCAGTACTTC.